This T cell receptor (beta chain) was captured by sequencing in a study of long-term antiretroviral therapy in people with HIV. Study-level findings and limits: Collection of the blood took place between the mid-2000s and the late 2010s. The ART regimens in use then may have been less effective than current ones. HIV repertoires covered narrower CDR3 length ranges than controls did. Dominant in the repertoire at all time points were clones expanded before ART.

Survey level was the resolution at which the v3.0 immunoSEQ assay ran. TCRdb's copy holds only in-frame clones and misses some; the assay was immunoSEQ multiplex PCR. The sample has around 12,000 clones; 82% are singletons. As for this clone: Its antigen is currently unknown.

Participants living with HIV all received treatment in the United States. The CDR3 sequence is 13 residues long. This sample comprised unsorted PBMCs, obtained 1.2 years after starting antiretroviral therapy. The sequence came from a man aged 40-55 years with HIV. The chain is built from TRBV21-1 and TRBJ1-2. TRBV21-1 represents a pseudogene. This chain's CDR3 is CASSKVPWWGYTF. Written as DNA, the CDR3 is TGTGCCAGCAGCAAAGTGCCTTGGTGGGGCTACACCTTC.